The rows below give T cell receptor beta chains drawn from one sample of a study of read filtering for tumor transcriptome and immune sequencing. TCRdb redid the calling of the reads with MiXCR, one entry per CDR3 protein. This sample has about 37,000 distinct CDR3 sequences; about 11% occur once, and the top ten carry about 38%. The sequenced sample was a population of CD138-negative cells sorted from bone marrow. All receptors derive from a donor over 35 with multiple myeloma. The conserved cysteine and the conserved F or W are not part of the CDR3 here. A D gene is named only where the DNA matches it firmly.

d_call v_call cdr3_aa
. TRBV20-1 SARFGFPLVQY
. TRBV10-3 AISEPLTSTRTQY
. TRBV20-1 SANRSPQPQH
. TRBV29-1 SVERHEAF
TRBD1 TRBV7-3 ASSLGTGRTGELF
. TRBV29-1 SVGVGLSSYNEQF
. TRBV7-9 ASSFGGPGTGELF
. TRBV19 ASSQRWQTEAF
TRBD1 TRBV12-3/TRBV12-4 ASSLAGPGQGFYEQY
. TRBV7-9 ASSLAGSYGYT
TRBD1 TRBV6-1 ATNPTGTTGELF
. TRBV7-2 ASSLDGAGTEAF
TRBD1 TRBV20-1 SARATGTNNQPQH
. TRBV20-1 TSGRHDTQY
TRBD2 TRBV20-1 SAWTSGGDLTDTQY
. TRBV5-5 ASSLAITGELF
TRBD2 TRBV7-3 ASSLNGGGITDTQY
TRBD1 TRBV5-1 ASSFGTGVVDNEQF
. TRBV20-1 SARQGTNTEAF
. TRBV5-1 ASSPEGRGGREQY
. TRBV11-2 ACSFAKGRMSTEAF
TRBD2 TRBV9 ASSALAGGLGETQY
TRBD2 TRBV20-1 SATARGGVRETQY
TRBD2 TRBV7-9 ASSLGGGTGYNEQF
TRBD2 TRBV4-1 ASSQVGGRGAVSGANVLT
TRBD1 TRBV28 ASRPGQGDTGYT
. TRBV7-8 ASSPRRAEDTQY
. TRBV5-1 ASSLGDVAYNEQF
TRBD1 TRBV10-3 AITSGDRGNYGYT
. TRBV6-5 ASRRTVNTEAF
. TRBV9 ASSALSQGRPTDTQY
TRBD1 TRBV28 ASSFWDRAVNQPQH
TRBD2 TRBV28 ASSPLAGGRYNEQF